The 32 T cell receptor beta chains below come from one sample, sequenced in a study of glioma-infiltrating T cells. Using RNA template, CDR3s of TCR alpha and beta were amplified with iRepertoire arm-PCR. TCRdb ran MiXCR on the multiplex PCR reads and lists one entry per CDR3 protein. The table records 3,000 to 4,000 distinct CDR3 sequences, just over 85% of them present only once. Input material: glioma tissue, nonneoplastic brain tissue, or PBMCs (not recorded which). The origin of the receptors is a human donor with low-grade glioma or glioblastoma, undergoing nonglioma brain surgery, or in good health (not recorded which).

Regarding this clonotype: A library prepared for alpha chains yielded this beta chain as an off-target read; its size is of little meaning. The genes are TRBV27 and TRBJ1-6; no firm D call. This CDR3 is built from 17 residues. In germline, CDR1 is MNHEY, CDR2 SMNVEV (reference sequence). The V end was cut by 8 bases, the J end by 0 bases, with 17 bases between. CDR3 amino acids: CASGRARESSYNSPLHF. CDR3 nucleotides: TGTGCCAGCGGTCGGGCCAGAGAGAGCTCCTATAATTCACCCCTCCACTTT.

In the case of this clonotype: Being off target in a library aimed at alpha chains, this beta chain has a size of little meaning. CDR3 sequence: CASSYRGDEQFF. In DNA form, the CDR3 reads TGTGCCAGCAGTTACAGGGGCGATGAGCAGTTCTTC. This chain joins TRBV6-2 or TRBV6-3 and TRBJ2-1; the D gene is possibly TRBD1 (5 bases). The CDR3 sequence is 12 residues long. The germline gives CDR1 MNHEY, CDR2 SVGEGT. With 2 bases removed from V and 8 bases from J, the gap between germline ends came to 7 bases.

Worth noting for this clonotype: Because the library targeted alpha chains, this beta chain is an off-target read whose size means little. The V and J genes are TRBV27 and TRBJ2-3, with D perhaps TRBD2 (6 bases). Germline V gene data show CDR1 as MNHEY and CDR2 as SMNVEV (reference sequence). This CDR3 is built from 16 residues. Trimming removed 7 bases at V and 3 bases at J, with 20 bases between. The chain's CDR3 is CASTISGPGVTDTQYF. Here the CDR3 DNA reads TGTGCCAGCACCATTTCGGGACCGGGGGTTACAGATACGCAGTATTTT.

For this clonotype: The library was built for alpha chains, so this beta chain is an off-target read and its size means little. This chain joins TRBV15 and TRBJ1-1; D unclear. This CDR3 contains 14 residues. Germline V gene lookup returns CDR1 LNHNV and CDR2 YYDKDF (reference sequence). Trimming shortened V by 0 bases and J by 1 base, and 6 bases separated the two germline ends. CDR3 amino acids: CATSRDWANTEAFF. CDR3 nucleotides: TGTGCCACCAGCAGAGATTGGGCGAACACTGAAGCTTTCTTT.

Turning to this clonotype: Because this beta chain is a stray read in a library intended to capture alpha chains, its abundance should not be given much weight. The rearrangement joins TRBV12-3 or TRBV12-4 to TRBJ1-2, with D possibly TRBD1 on 5 matching bases. Trimming took 8 bases from V and 0 from J, leaving 13 bases between them. The CDR3 extends over 14 amino acids. The CDR3 sequence: CASGDRQTNYGYTF. The CDR3, as DNA: TGTGCCAGCGGAGATCGACAGACTAACTATGGCTACACCTTC.

This clonotype showed up just once. This beta chain is an off-target read within a library intended for alpha chains, so its frequency means little. The chain uses TRBV27 and TRBJ2-3; TRBD2 might be the D (5 bases). Per germline, CDR1 MNHEY and CDR2 SMNVEV (reference sequence). The CDR3 consists of 14 residues. V shed 1 base and J shed 4 bases, with 9 bases lying between them. For the CDR3, the DNA is TGTGCCAGCAGTTTATTTCGGGGTTCAGATACGCAGTATTTT. It specifies CASSLFRGSDTQYF.

Of note for this clonotype: This beta chain is a stray read from a library made for alpha chains; its abundance is not meaningful. The chain is built from TRBV4-1 and TRBJ1-2; D is undetermined. Germline V gene sequence: CDR1 MGHRA, CDR2 YSYEKL. The CDR3 contains 16 residues. Trimming removed 0 bases at V and 0 bases at J, with 11 bases between. As DNA, the CDR3 is TGCGCCAGCAGCCAAGACCGCGGTCGAGCTAACTATGGCTACACCTTC. Translated: CASSQDRGRANYGYTF.

Worth noting for this clonotype: For a library built for alpha chains, this beta chain is a stray read; little rests on its size. The chain couples TRBV15 to TRBJ2-2; D ambiguous. Germline V gene lookup returns CDR1 LNHNV and CDR2 YYDKDF (reference sequence). Deletions cut 1 base from V and 7 bases from J, with 4 bases between. This CDR3 comprises 12 residues. This CDR3 reads CATSRVDGELFF. As DNA, the CDR3 is TGTGCCACCAGCAGAGTAGACGGGGAGCTGTTTTTT.

As for this clonotype: At one end, the junction sequence differs from germline, possibly due to a read error. The library was designed around alpha chains, so this beta chain is a stray read whose abundance carries little weight. In nucleotides, the CDR3 is TGCGCCAGCAGCCCGGGACTACAAGGAGGGTACGAGCAGTACTTC. It yields the protein CASSPGLQGGYEQYF. The chain recombines TRBV12-3 or TRBV12-4 with TRBJ2-7; TRBD2 agrees at 7 bases. This CDR3 contains 15 residues.

This clonotype was counted a single time. Because this beta chain is a stray read in a library intended to capture alpha chains, its abundance should not be given much weight. This chain links TRBV27 with TRBJ2-3; TRBD2 matches 9 bases. Unmatched junction bases numbered 4, after V lost 8 bases and J lost 1 base. Germline CDR1 reads MNHEY; CDR2 reads SMNVEV (reference sequence). The CDR3 runs 14 residues. The CDR3: CASGVAGGTDTQYF. The CDR3 coding sequence is TGTGCCAGCGGGGTAGCGGGGGGCACAGATACGCAGTATTTT.

Comment on this clonotype: As an off-target read in a library built for alpha chains, this beta chain has a frequency of little significance. The chain employs TRBV20-1 and TRBJ2-1; D possibly corresponds to TRBD1 (5 bases). The J call may not be correct, given that the DNA end is closer to TRBJ2-5. Germline CDR1 DFQATT, CDR2 SNEGSKA (reference sequence). The CDR3 is 14 amino acids. The chain's CDR3 is CSALDSVNKETQYF. The CDR3 DNA is TGCAGTGCCCTTGACAGCGTAAATAAAGAGACCCAGTACTTC.

A remark on this clonotype: A library made for alpha chains picked up this beta chain off target, so its size means little. The rearrangement joins TRBV10-2 to TRBJ1-5; D is possibly TRBD1 (5 bases). Germline V gene data show CDR1 as WSHSY and CDR2 as SAAADI. Trimming shortened V by 5 bases and J by 1 base, and 9 bases separated the two germline ends. The CDR3 consists of 14 residues. The DNA for the CDR3 is TGCGCCAGCAGTACCGGGGACAGCAATCAGCCCCAGCATTTT. Protein: CASSTGDSNQPQHF.

Points on this clonotype: The size of this beta chain means little, since it is a stray read in a library made for alpha chains. The V call is TRBV6-1, the J call TRBJ2-3, with 9 nucleotides matching TRBD2. Germline CDR1 MNHNS, CDR2 SASEGT. The CDR3 sequence is 14 residues long. V shed 6 bases and J 4 bases; nucleotides not matched to a gene: 5. This CDR3 reads CASSLSGSPDTQYF. In DNA, the CDR3 is TGTGCCAGCAGCCTTAGCGGGAGCCCAGATACGCAGTATTTT.

As to this clonotype: Within a library made for alpha chains, this beta chain is off target, and its count is uninformative. The chain links TRBV20-1 to TRBJ2-3; D gene ambiguous. The CDR3 loop spans 15 amino acids. Trimming removed 1 base at V and 0 bases at J, with 11 bases between. CDR1 DFQATT and CDR2 SNEGSKA come from the germline V gene (reference sequence). The CDR3 DNA reads as TGCAGTGCTAGAGGCAGCCCGCCTAGCACAGATACGCAGTATTTT. This codes for CSARGSPPSTDTQYF.

Turning to this clonotype: A library prepared for alpha chains yielded this beta chain as an off-target read; its size is of little meaning. CDR3 nucleotide sequence: TGTGCCAGTATCGATGGTGGGGGAACAGATACGCAGTATTTT. Protein: CASIDGGGTDTQYF. The chain has TRBV19 and TRBJ2-3, with D possibly called TRBD1 or TRBD2 (5 bases each). CDR1 and CDR2 (germline): LNHDA, SQIVND (reference sequence). This CDR3 has 14 residues. Trimming removed 7 bases from V and 3 bases from J, with 14 bases in between.

Regarding this clonotype: This beta chain is an unintended read in a library built for alpha chains; its size means little. The chain is built from TRBV7-2 and TRBJ1-4, with 9 bases identical to TRBD1. The ends lost 5 bases at V and 5 bases at J; junction bases unmatched: 9. Germline CDR1 reads SGHTA; CDR2 reads FQGNSA. The CDR3 runs to 16 residues. The DNA of the CDR3 is TGTGCCAGCAGCGCGGGAACAGGGGGCTCAAATGAAAAACTGTTTTTT. This gives the protein CASSAGTGGSNEKLFF.

This clonotype occurred once. This beta chain is an unintended read in a library built for alpha chains; its size means little. The chain joins TRBV20-1 to TRBJ1-5; D is perhaps TRBD1 (5 bases). The germline CDR1 and CDR2 sequences are DFQATT and SNEGSKA (reference sequence). The CDR3 runs to 14 residues. V was pared by 3 bases and J by 7 bases, with 16 bases between. DNA for the CDR3: TGCAGTGCTAGGGGGCCTGCCGATATCCAGCCCCAGCATTTT. This codes for CSARGPADIQPQHF.

For this clonotype: This beta chain is a stray sequence in a library constructed for alpha chains; its clone size is not meaningful. The chain employs TRBV20-1 and TRBJ2-2, with a tentative D call TRBD2 (7 bases). This CDR3 is built from 15 residues. CDR1 is DFQATT and CDR2 is SNEGSKA in the germline V gene (reference sequence). V shed 0 bases and J shed 2 bases, with 10 bases lying between them. Written as DNA, the CDR3 is TGCAGTGCTAGAGAGGGGGGGCGAAACACCGGGGAGCTGTTTTTT. Encoded protein: CSAREGGRNTGELFF.

About this clonotype: This beta chain is an unintended read in a library built for alpha chains; its size means little. This chain connects TRBV20-1 to TRBJ2-5, with 9 bases lining up with TRBD1. There are 14 residues in the CDR3. Germline values: CDR1 DFQATT, CDR2 SNEGSKA (reference sequence). The trim removed 5 bases at V and 4 bases at J, leaving 8 bases unmatched. The CDR3: CSARPGTGSETQYF. As DNA, the CDR3 is TGCAGTGCTCGTCCCGGGACAGGGTCAGAGACCCAGTACTTC.

On this clonotype: For a library built for alpha chains, this beta chain is a stray read; little rests on its size. The V and J genes are TRBV20-1 and TRBJ1-5; no firm D call. V was shortened by 5 bases and J by 4 bases, with 18 bases between the two germline ends. The germline V gene encodes CDR1 DFQATT and CDR2 SNEGSKA (reference sequence). The CDR3 totals 15 residues. In nucleotides, the CDR3 is TGCAGTGCTCATACCTTAGGGCTAGGTAATCAGCCCCAGCATTTT. It is translated as CSAHTLGLGNQPQHF.

The count of this clonotype is one. This beta chain is off target for a library built for alpha chains, so its abundance means little. V is TRBV20-1 and J is TRBJ1-1; D unclear. Trimming shortened V by 5 bases and J by 5 bases, and 9 bases separated the two germline ends. Germline-derived CDR1 and CDR2 are DFQATT and SNEGSKA (reference sequence). The CDR3 totals 11 residues. In DNA form, the CDR3 reads TGCAGTGCTCATTGGGGAACTGAAGCTTTCTTT. This codes for CSAHWGTEAFF.

Details on this clonotype: A library made for alpha chains picked up this beta chain off target, so its size means little. The chain is built from TRBV15 and TRBJ2-1; D tentatively reads TRBD1 or TRBD2 (5 bases each). The CDR3 consists of 12 residues. Germline CDR1 is LNHNV and CDR2 is YYDKDF (reference sequence). With 1 base removed from V and 8 bases from J, the gap between germline ends came to 6 bases. Here the CDR3 reads CATSRVGHEQFF. The CDR3 coding sequence is TGTGCCACCAGCAGAGTGGGACATGAGCAGTTCTTC.

In the case of this clonotype: For a library built for alpha chains, this beta chain is a stray read; little rests on its size. The V and J genes are TRBV5-4 and TRBJ1-2; weak D call: TRBD1 (5 bases). Between the trimmed V and J ends, which lost 0 bases and 7 bases, there was a span of 10 bases. The CDR3 has 13 residues. Germline loops: CDR1 SGHNT, CDR2 YYREEE (reference sequence). The CDR3 DNA reads TGTGCCAGCAGCTTGGCCGGGGGATCTGGCTACACCTTC. The encoded protein is CASSLAGGSGYTF.

In its sample, this clonotype was seen a few times. Found in a library prepared for alpha chains, this beta chain is an off-target read, and its abundance has little meaning. The genes are TRBV7-2 and TRBJ1-6; D remains unclear. Germline V CDR1 and CDR2: SGHTA, FQGNSA. V lost 5 bases to trimming and J lost 7 bases, with 12 bases between them. The CDR3 totals 14 residues. The CDR3 is CASSQGASNSPLHF. The CDR3 DNA sequence: TGTGCCAGCAGCCAAGGCGCATCCAATTCACCCCTCCACTTT.

Comments on this clonotype: This beta chain lies outside the target of a library built for alpha chains; its clone size means little. The chain couples TRBV6-6 to TRBJ2-5, with 7 nucleotides matching TRBD1. The CDR3 consists of 19 residues. CDR1 and CDR2 (germline): MNHNY, SVGAGI (reference sequence). J lost 0 bases, V lost 2 bases, and 15 bases had no gene match. CDR3 amino acids: CASSYGAPRGSKYQETQYF. CDR3 coding DNA: TGTGCCAGCAGTTACGGAGCCCCCAGGGGGAGTAAATACCAAGAGACCCAGTACTTC.

Notes on this clonotype: For a library built for alpha chains, this beta chain is a stray read; little rests on its size. The gene calls are TRBV20-1 and TRBJ1-6; D is possibly TRBD1 (6 bases). The CDR3 covers 13 residues. Per the germline V gene, CDR1 is DFQATT and CDR2 is SNEGSKA (reference sequence). Trimming took off 3 bases at V and 11 bases at J, with 14 bases between the two ends. The CDR3 sequence: CSASYRENPPLHF. CDR3 DNA sequence: TGCAGTGCTAGTTACAGGGAAAATCCACCCCTCCACTTT.

Worth noting for this clonotype: The library was prepared for alpha chains; this beta chain is a stray read, so its frequency means little. The chain links TRBV11-2 to TRBJ2-3; D not certain. The CDR3 has 13 residues. Trimming cost V 4 bases and J 3 bases, with 8 bases left between them. The V gene's germline CDR1 is SGHAT and CDR2 FQNNGV. The CDR3 reads CASSSPYTDTQYF. CDR3 nucleotides: TGTGCCAGCAGCTCCCCGTATACAGATACGCAGTATTTT.

Details on this clonotype: This beta chain was picked up by a library intended for alpha chains and is off target, so its count carries little meaning. This chain uses TRBV7-2 with TRBJ2-1; the match to TRBD2 covers 9 bases. The ends lost 0 bases at V and 7 bases at J; junction bases unmatched: 10. CDR1 and CDR2 from the germline V gene are SGHTA and FQGNSA. The CDR3 spans 17 residues. This CDR3 is CASSLALRGGAGNEQFF. CDR3 coding DNA: TGTGCCAGCAGCTTAGCGCTTCGCGGGGGGGCCGGTAATGAGCAGTTCTTC.

On this clonotype itself: The size of this beta chain means little, since it is a stray read in a library made for alpha chains. CDR3 coding DNA: TGTGCCAGCAGTTACCCGGGACAGTACGAGCAGTACTTC. This encodes CASSYPGQYEQYF. This chain joins TRBV6-6 and TRBJ2-7, with 7 bases that match TRBD1. Trimming removed 2 bases from V and 4 bases from J; junction bases left unmatched: 2. This CDR3 has 13 amino acids. Germline V gene sequence: CDR1 MNHNY, CDR2 SVGAGI (reference sequence).

For this clonotype: For a library built for alpha chains, this beta chain is a stray read; little rests on its size. This chain connects TRBV4-2 to TRBJ2-1; 10 positions agree with TRBD2. CDR3 length equals 15 residues. CDR1 and CDR2 from the germline V gene are LGHNA and YNFKEQ. The V gene end was trimmed by 2 bases and the J gene end by 4 bases; junction bases not matched to a gene: 2. The CDR3 nucleotides read TGTGCCAGCAGCCAAAGACTAGCGGGTTACAATGAGCAGTTCTTC. This translates into CASSQRLAGYNEQFF.

Of note for this clonotype: Little can be read into the size of this beta chain, an off-target read in a library designed for alpha chains. The chain joins TRBV6-2 or TRBV6-3 to TRBJ2-7, with D unclear. CDR3 length: 13 residues. CDR1 is MNHEY and CDR2 is SVGEGT in the germline V gene. V was pared by 2 bases and J by 3 bases, with 8 bases between. The DNA of the CDR3 is TGTGCCAGCAGTTACCGAGCCGGCTACGAGCAGTACTTC. Its translation is CASSYRAGYEQYF.

Regarding this clonotype: Little can be read into the size of this beta chain, an off-target read in a library designed for alpha chains. The chain uses TRBV6-2 or TRBV6-3 and TRBJ2-5, with a possible D match to TRBD2 (6 bases). Germline assignment: CDR1 MNHEY and CDR2 SVGEGT. This CDR3 contains 14 residues. Trimming left V 7 bases short and J 1 base short, with 13 bases between. The CDR3 sequence is CASTNAGLQETQYF. CDR3 sequence (DNA): TGTGCCAGCACCAACGCGGGACTCCAAGAGACCCAGTACTTC.